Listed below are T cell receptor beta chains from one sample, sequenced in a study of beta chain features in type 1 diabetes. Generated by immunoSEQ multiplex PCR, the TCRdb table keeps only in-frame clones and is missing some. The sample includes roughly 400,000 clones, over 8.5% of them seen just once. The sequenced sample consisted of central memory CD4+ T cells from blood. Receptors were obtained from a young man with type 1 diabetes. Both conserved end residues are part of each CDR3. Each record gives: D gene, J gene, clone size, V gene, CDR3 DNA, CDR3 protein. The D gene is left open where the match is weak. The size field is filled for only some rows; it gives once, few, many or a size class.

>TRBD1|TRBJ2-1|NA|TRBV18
TGTGCCAGCTCATTCCGGGACAGGAGCTCCTACAATGAGCAGTTCTTC
CASSFRDRSSYNEQFF
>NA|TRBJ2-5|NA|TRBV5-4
TGTGCCAGCAGTTCAGGTCAAGAGACCCAGTACTTC
CASSSGQETQYF
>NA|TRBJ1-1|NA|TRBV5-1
TGCGCCAGCAGCTTGGTTGGGGGAGAAGCTTTCTTT
CASSLVGGEAFF
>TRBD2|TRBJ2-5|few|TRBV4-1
TGCGCCAGCAGCCAACCCGGGGTAGCGGGAGGTCTCGAGACCCAGTACTTC
CASSQPGVAGGLETQYF
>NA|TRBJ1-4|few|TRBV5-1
TGCGCCAGCAGCCTCCAAGGACACCTAGGGAGTGAAAAACTGTTTTTT
CASSLQGHLGSEKLFF
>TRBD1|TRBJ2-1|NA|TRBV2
TGTGCCAGCAGTTTACAGGGGTGGACCTACAATGAGCAGTTCTTC
CASSLQGWTYNEQFF
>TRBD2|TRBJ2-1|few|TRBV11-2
TGTGCCAGCAGGATAGCGGGGGGACACAATGAGCAGTTCTTC
CASRIAGGHNEQFF
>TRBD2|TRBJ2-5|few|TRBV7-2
TGTGCCAGCAGCTTAGGGACTAGCGGTCAAGAGACCCAGTACTTC
CASSLGTSGQETQYF
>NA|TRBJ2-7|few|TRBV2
TGTGCCAGCAGGGTGGGGACCGGAGTCTACGAGCAGTACTTC
CASRVGTGVYEQYF
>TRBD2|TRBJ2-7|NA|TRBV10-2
TGCGCCAGCACTACCCCGGGGGTAGCGGGATCCCCCTACGAGCAGTACTTC
CASTTPGVAGSPYEQYF
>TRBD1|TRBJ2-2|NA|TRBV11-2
TGTGCCAGCAGCCCAAACAGGGGCGACACCGGGGAGCTGTTTTTT
CASSPNRGDTGELFF
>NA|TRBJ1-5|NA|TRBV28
TGTGCCAGCAGTCCCCAGGGTGAGCCCCAGCATTTT
CASSPQGEPQHF
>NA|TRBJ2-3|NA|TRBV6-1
TGTGCCAGCAGGAGCGGAGGGAGTTGGGATACGCAGTATTTT
CASRSGGSWDTQYF
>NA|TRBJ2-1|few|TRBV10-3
TGTGCCACGCTTACAGGGAGTACCAATGAGCAGTTCTTC
CATLTGSTNEQFF
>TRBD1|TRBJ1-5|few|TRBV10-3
TGTGCCATCAGTGAGGGGACAGGGATCGGCAATCAGCCCCAGCATTTT
CAISEGTGIGNQPQHF
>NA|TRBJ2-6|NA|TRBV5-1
TGCGCCAGCACCGACTCCAGGGCCGGGGCCAACGTCCTGACTTTC
CASTDSRAGANVLTF
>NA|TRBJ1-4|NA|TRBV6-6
TGTGCCAGCAGTCCGACAGATGCAACTAATGAAAAACTGTTTTTT
CASSPTDATNEKLFF
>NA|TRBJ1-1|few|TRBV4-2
TGTGCCAGCAGCCCGAGCGCTAGAGTGAACACTGAAGCTTTCTTT
CASSPSARVNTEAFF
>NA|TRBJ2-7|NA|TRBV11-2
TGTGCCAGCAGCTTAGGGATAGGGGCCTACGAGCAGTACTTC
CASSLGIGAYEQYF
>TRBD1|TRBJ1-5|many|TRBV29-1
TGCAGCGCGGGACAGGGGGATCAGCCCCAGCATTTT
CSAGQGDQPQHF
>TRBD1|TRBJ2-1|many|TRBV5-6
TGTGCCAGCAGCTACAAACAGGGGGTAATTTACAATGAGCAGTTCTTC
CASSYKQGVIYNEQFF
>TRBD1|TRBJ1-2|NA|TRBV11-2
TGTGCCAGCAGCTTAGCCCCAGGGGGCAACTATGGCTACACCTTC
CASSLAPGGNYGYTF
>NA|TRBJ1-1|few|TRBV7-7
TGTGCTAGCAGCTCGAACAGTTTCACTGAAGCTTTCTTT
CASSSNSFTEAFF
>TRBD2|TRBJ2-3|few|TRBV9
TGTGCCAGCAGCGTAACAGCGGGAGCGGCAGATACGCAGTATTTT
CASSVTAGAADTQYF
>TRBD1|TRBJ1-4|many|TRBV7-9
TGTGCCAGCAGCTTAGCGCGGGGACAGGCAACTAATGAAAAACTGTTTTTT
CASSLARGQATNEKLFF
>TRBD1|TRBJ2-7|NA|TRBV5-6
TGTGCCAGCAGCTACCGGGACAGGGTATCCGAGCAGTACTTC
CASSYRDRVSEQYF
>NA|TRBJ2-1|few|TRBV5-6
TGTGCCAGCAGCTTGCTACTCAATGAGCAGTTCTTC
CASSLLLNEQFF
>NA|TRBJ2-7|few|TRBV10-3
TGTGCCATCTTAGAAGGGGGTGCCTACGAGCAGTACTTC
CAILEGGAYEQYF
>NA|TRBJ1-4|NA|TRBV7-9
TGTGCCAGCAGCCCCCGGGGGGGTTTCACTAATGAAAAACTGTTTTTT
CASSPRGGFTNEKLFF
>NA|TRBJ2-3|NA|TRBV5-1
TGCGCCAGCAGCCCACAGGGAACAGATACGCAGTATTTT
CASSPQGTDTQYF
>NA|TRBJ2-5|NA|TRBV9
TGTGCCAGCAGCGTGAGGGGACGGATCCAAGAGACCCAGTACTTC
CASSVRGRIQETQYF
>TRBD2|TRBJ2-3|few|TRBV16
TGTGCCAGCAGCCAATGGGAGCCTAGCGGGAGCACAGATACGCAGTATTTT
CASSQWEPSGSTDTQYF
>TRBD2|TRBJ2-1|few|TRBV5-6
TGTGCCAGCAGCTTTTACTCCGGGCCCGGGGGGGATGAGCAGTTCTTC
CASSFYSGPGGDEQFF